The 10 T cell receptor beta chains listed next were all sequenced from one sample in a study of T-cell reconstitution after alpha-beta-depleted transplantation in children. Preparing the TCRbeta library involved the use of unique molecular identifiers. Each CDR3 protein is one row after TCRdb ran MiXCR on the PCR reads. This sample has approximately 500,000 distinct CDR3 sequences, with 8% to 11% found just once. The material sequenced was PBMCs, taken before TCRalphabeta/CD19-depleted stem cell transplant. These receptors originate from a child under 10 years old with inherited bone marrow failure, due to receive a stem cell transplant.

The V and J genes are TRBV20-1 and TRBJ2-5; unclear D gene. The CDR3 is 14 residues long. Germline CDR1 and CDR2: DFQATT and SNEGSKA (reference sequence). Deletions cut 1 base from V and 9 bases from J, with 18 bases between. The CDR3 here is CSARVWQPPGAQYF. The CDR3 DNA is TGCAGTGCTAGAGTTTGGCAGCCGCCTGGGGCCCAGTACTTC.

This clonotype has ten or more counts. V is TRBV30 and J is TRBJ2-3, with D maybe TRBD1 (6 bases). CDR3 length equals 12 residues. Germline V gene lookup returns CDR1 GTSNPN and CDR2 SVGIG (reference sequence). Trimming pared 5 bases from V and 2 bases from J, leaving 8 bases between. The CDR3: CAWEGHTDTQYF. CDR3 sequence (DNA): TGTGCCTGGGAGGGACACACAGATACGCAGTATTTT.

In this sample, this clonotype turned up many times. The CDR3 here is CAISESGSDYEQYF. The CDR3 DNA sequence: TGTGCCATCAGTGAGTCAGGGTCCGACTACGAGCAGTACTTC. The rearrangement joins TRBV10-3 to TRBJ2-7; D ambiguous. The CDR3 runs 14 residues. CDR1 ENHRY and CDR2 SYGVKD come from the germline V gene. Trimming left V 0 bases short and J 3 bases short, with 9 bases between.

CDR3 residues: CASSPRSGEKLFF. CDR3 sequence (DNA): TGTGCCAGCAGTCCCCGGTCGGGTGAAAAACTGTTTTTT. The chain has TRBV6-1 and TRBJ1-4; D is ambiguous. The CDR3 runs to 13 residues. V dropped 5 bases and J dropped 7 bases, with 11 bases sitting between them. Per germline, CDR1 MNHNS and CDR2 SASEGT.

This clonotype was picked up many times. In DNA, the CDR3 is TGTGCCAGCAGCGTAGAGGGAAGCAATCAGCCCCAGCATTTT. Its translation is CASSVEGSNQPQHF. The V gene is TRBV9, the J gene TRBJ1-5; D gene ambiguous. The CDR3 spans 14 residues. Germline CDR1 and CDR2: SGDLS and YYNGEE. The V end was cut by 0 bases, the J end by 1 base, with 5 bases between.

This clonotype was found many times. DNA for the CDR3: TGTGCCAGCAGCAGCATAGATGGGGGAGCGAACACTGAAGCTTTCTTT. Protein: CASSSIDGGANTEAFF. The chain joins TRBV12-3 or TRBV12-4 to TRBJ1-1; D might be TRBD1 (5 bases). Between the trimmed V and J ends, which lost 6 bases and 1 base, there was a span of 18 bases. This CDR3 has 16 amino acids.

This clonotype came up many times. The rearrangement joins TRBV9 to TRBJ1-4; D remains unclear. This CDR3 is built from 14 residues. Germline loops: CDR1 SGDLS, CDR2 YYNGEE. Deletions cut 0 bases from V and 5 bases from J, with 8 bases between. This chain's CDR3 is CASSVGDINEKLFF. DNA of the CDR3: TGTGCCAGCAGCGTAGGAGACATCAATGAAAAACTGTTTTTT.

The rearrangement links TRBV27 to TRBJ2-1; 12 nucleotides line up with TRBD2. The CDR3 has 15 amino acids. Germline V gene data show CDR1 as MNHEY and CDR2 as SMNVEV (reference sequence). The V and J ends lost 4 bases and 10 bases, in that order; junction bases with no gene match: 8. The CDR3 DNA reads TGTGCCAGCAGTTCTCTAGCGGGAGGGCCGGGGGAGCAGTTCTTC. It yields the protein CASSSLAGGPGEQFF.

This clonotype has a count of ten or more. The chain links TRBV7-2 to TRBJ2-3, with D perhaps TRBD2 (6 bases). Trimming removed 5 bases from V and 2 bases from J, with 17 bases in between. The CDR3 runs 16 residues. The germline gives CDR1 SGHTA, CDR2 FQGNSA. In DNA form, the CDR3 reads TGTGCCAGCAGCCCCTGGGAGGCGGCCGTCACAGATACGCAGTATTTT. It yields the protein CASSPWEAAVTDTQYF.

This rearrangement joins TRBV5-1 to TRBJ2-1, with D possibly matching TRBD1 (5 bases). Trimming pared 4 bases from V and 0 bases from J, leaving 14 bases between. Germline-derived CDR1 and CDR2 are SGHRS and YFSETQ. CDR3 length equals 16 residues. The CDR3 region is CASSVQAFSSYNEQFF. The CDR3 DNA follows: TGCGCCAGCAGCGTACAGGCCTTTAGCTCCTACAATGAGCAGTTCTTC.